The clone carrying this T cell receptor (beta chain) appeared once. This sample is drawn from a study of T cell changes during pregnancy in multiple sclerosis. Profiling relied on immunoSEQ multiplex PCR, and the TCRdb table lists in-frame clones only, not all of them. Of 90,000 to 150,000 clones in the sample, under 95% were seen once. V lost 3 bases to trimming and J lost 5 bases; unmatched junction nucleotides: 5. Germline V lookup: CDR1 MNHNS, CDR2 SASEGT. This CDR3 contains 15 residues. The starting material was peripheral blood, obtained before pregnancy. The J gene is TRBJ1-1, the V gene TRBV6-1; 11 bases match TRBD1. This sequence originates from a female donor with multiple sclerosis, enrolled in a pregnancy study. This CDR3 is CASSEDRGRWTEAFF. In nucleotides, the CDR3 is TGTGCCAGCAGTGAGGACAGGGGGCGATGGACTGAAGCTTTCTTT.